The entry below describes one T cell receptor beta chain. Its target is unknown. Each donor gave one heparinised blood draw averaging roughly 100 mL. These data are taken from a study of beta chain features in type 1 diabetes. Overall study findings and caveats: Overrepresentation of cells with high TCR expression could result from cDNA sequencing.

Expressed TCRB transcripts were sequenced after all isolated RNA was converted to cDNA. Samples of naive, central memory and regulatory T cells yielded a mean of about 3.6 million reads. Clones were sequenced by immunoSEQ multiplex PCR, and TCRdb holds only the in-frame ones, with some missing. This sample has hundreds of thousands of clones, with 11% found just once. CDR1 SNHLY and CDR2 FYNNEI come from the germline V gene. The V end was cut by 4 bases, the J end by 2 bases, with 11 bases between. This CDR3 region has 14 residues. The sequenced material came from naive CD4+ T cells from blood. The rearrangement joins TRBV2 to TRBJ1-2; D is uncertain. The receptor's source is a young woman in good health. The CDR3 DNA reads TGTGCCAGCAGTGCCGGACGGGAAAACTATGGCTACACCTTC. Amino acid sequence: CASSAGRENYGYTF.